This TCR beta chain was recovered during a study of T-cell memory formation after mild COVID-19. This clonotype occurred a few times. After 5'RACE with constant-segment primers, TCR alpha and TCR beta cDNA libraries carrying sample barcodes and UMIs were obtained. One entry per CDR3 protein results from TCRdb running MiXCR on the 5' RACE reads. Among around 500,000 distinct CDR3 sequences listed, 15% to 20% were seen once. Specimen: PBMCs or a T cell subset sorted from them (not recorded which). The source is an adult woman who had mild COVID-19 (a few samples of this study predate the infection). Cell type and time point are not known.

This CDR3 is CSGRMGRTEAFF. DNA of the CDR3: TGCAGCGGGAGGATGGGCCGGACTGAAGCTTTCTTT. V is TRBV29-1 and J is TRBJ1-1; D unresolved. Germline V lookup: CDR1 SQVTM, CDR2 ANQGSEA. V lost 7 bases and J lost 5, with 14 bases in between. This CDR3 contains 12 residues.